The next 9 T cell receptor beta chains were all read from a single sample in a study of CD8 T cells in ankylosing spondylitis. Study observations and caveats: Within ankylosing spondylitis blood, a TCR beta motif made up of eight or nine highly homologous variants appeared to be characteristic.

TCRdb passed the 5' RACE reads through MiXCR, listing each CDR3 protein once. The repertoire has about 540,000 distinct CDR3 sequences, approximately 11% of them found once; the top ten carry nearly 7%. Their target antigens are unknown. Sequencing used blood, either unsorted or a sorted T cell fraction (not recorded which). The receptors were gathered from a male donor with ankylosing spondylitis.

This clonotype was found a few times. The V gene is TRBV6-1, the J gene TRBJ1-5; D might be TRBD1 (5 bases). CDR3 length: 15 amino acids. V gave up 6 bases and J gave up 3 bases, with 15 bases separating them. Germline CDR1 is MNHNS and CDR2 is SASEGT. The CDR3 nucleotides are TGTGCCAGCAGCGAACTAGACAGAAACAATCAGCCCCAGCATTTT. This translates into CASSELDRNNQPQHF.

This clonotype showed up many times. DNA of the CDR3: TGTGCCAGCAGTTTCGGTGGAAACACCATATATTTT. It is translated as CASSFGGNTIYF. The chain couples TRBV12-3 or TRBV12-4 to TRBJ1-3; D unclear. V shed 3 bases and J shed 3 bases, with 3 bases lying between them. The CDR3 is 12 amino acids.

This rearrangement joins TRBV7-2 to TRBJ2-7; D call uncertain. Germline CDR1 and CDR2: SGHTA and FQGNSA. The V end lost 5 bases, the J end lost 5 bases, and 13 bases lay between the germline ends. The CDR3 spans 13 residues. The chain's CDR3 is CASSRRSGDEQYF. In nucleotides, the CDR3 is TGTGCCAGCAGCCGCCGGAGTGGCGACGAGCAGTACTTC.

This clonotype has only a few counts. This sequence joins TRBV14 and TRBJ2-3; D gene unclear. The CDR3 consists of 13 residues. Germline CDR1 is SGHDN and CDR2 is FVKESK. Trimming left V 1 base short and J 4 bases short, with 6 bases between. The CDR3 is CASSQVGPDTQYF. The CDR3, as DNA: TGTGCCAGCAGCCAAGTAGGCCCAGATACGCAGTATTTT.

CDR3 coding DNA: TGTGCCAGCAGCTTGGTGGCGGAATACCCCTACAATGAGCAGTTCTTC. It codes for CASSLVAEYPYNEQFF. The rearrangement joins TRBV5-6 to TRBJ2-1; D not resolved. Trimming cost V 0 bases and J 2 bases, with 12 bases left between them. Looked up from germline, CDR1 is SGHDT and CDR2 is YYEEEE. CDR3 size: 16 residues.

In its sample, this clonotype was seen a few times. The rearrangement joins TRBV5-8 to TRBJ2-1, with 9 bases identical to TRBD2. After removal of 6 bases from V and 8 bases from J, the junction contained 12 bases not matched to a gene. Per the germline V gene, CDR1 is SGHTS and CDR2 is YDEGEE. This CDR3 spans 15 amino acids. CDR3 in amino acids: CASNPGKREVDEQFF. The CDR3 nucleotides read TGTGCCAGCAACCCGGGGAAGCGGGAGGTTGATGAGCAGTTCTTC. Filled out from reference TRBV5-8 and TRBJ2-1, the complete variable domain reads EAGVTQSPTHLIKTRGQQATLRCSPISGHTSVYWYQQALGLGLQFLLWYDEGEERNRGNFPPRFSGRQFPNYSSELNVNALELEDSALYLCASNPGKREVDEQFFGPGTRLTVL.

The chain recombines TRBV7-9 with TRBJ2-2, with TRBD2 identical over 10 bases. CDR3 length: 14 residues. Looked up from germline, CDR1 is SEHNR and CDR2 is FQNEAQ (reference sequence). The J segment lost 7 bases and the V segment lost 5 bases, leaving 4 bases of the junction unmatched. The CDR3 is CASSPGLAIGELFF. The CDR3 DNA reads as TGTGCCAGCAGCCCGGGACTAGCGATCGGGGAGCTGTTTTTT.

Ten or more counts support this clonotype. The chain has TRBV12-3 or TRBV12-4 and TRBJ2-3; 11 nucleotides align to TRBD2. The CDR3 runs 17 residues. The J segment lost 4 bases and the V segment lost 4 bases, leaving 10 bases of the junction unmatched. This CDR3 is CASSSRGLAGGPDTQYF. CDR3 DNA: TGTGCCAGCAGTTCCCGTGGGCTAGCGGGAGGCCCAGATACGCAGTATTTT.

The J gene is TRBJ1-1, the V gene TRBV7-6; tentative D call: TRBD1 (5 bases). Germline V lookup: CDR1 SGHVS, CDR2 FNYEAQ. The CDR3 runs to 16 residues. With 5 bases removed from V and 0 bases from J, the gap between germline ends came to 16 bases. The CDR3 protein is CASSRTLGGLNTEAFF. The CDR3 DNA follows: TGTGCCAGCAGCCGAACCCTCGGGGGTTTGAACACTGAAGCTTTCTTT.